This T cell receptor (beta chain) was captured in a study of vaccination and CD4 T cells after COVID-19. As concerns this clonotype: Antigen specificity is unknown.

The CDR3 spans 15 residues. The ends were cut back, 5 bases at V and 6 bases at J, with 16 bases in the middle. The germline CDR1 and CDR2 sequences are SGHTA and FQGTGA. Sequencing of DNA taken from cultured CD4+ T cells relied on the Oncomine TCR Beta short-read assay. Each CDR3 protein gets one entry after TCRdb re-called the PCR reads with MiXCR. The sample has 6,000 or so distinct CDR3 sequences, less than 50% seen once. Treatment described: roughly 10-day PBMC culture with coronavirus spike peptide pools or control peptides (ViraFEST assay). Peptide-pool expansion of antigen-specific T cells preceded TCR sequencing in ViraFEST. Alongside roughly 10 IU/ml IL-2 and roughly 9.9 ug/ml peptide pools, PBMCs were cultured at 1.5 million to 2.5 million per well.

The gene calls are TRBV7-3 and TRBJ2-2; D gene uncertain. This TCR came from a human donor who had recovered from COVID-19. The sequencing input was CD4+ T cells from blood, cultured in vitro. The CDR3 loop reads CASSTAAVGAGELFF. CDR3 coding DNA: TGTGCCAGCAGCACGGCCGCGGTGGGCGCCGGGGAGCTGTTTTTT.